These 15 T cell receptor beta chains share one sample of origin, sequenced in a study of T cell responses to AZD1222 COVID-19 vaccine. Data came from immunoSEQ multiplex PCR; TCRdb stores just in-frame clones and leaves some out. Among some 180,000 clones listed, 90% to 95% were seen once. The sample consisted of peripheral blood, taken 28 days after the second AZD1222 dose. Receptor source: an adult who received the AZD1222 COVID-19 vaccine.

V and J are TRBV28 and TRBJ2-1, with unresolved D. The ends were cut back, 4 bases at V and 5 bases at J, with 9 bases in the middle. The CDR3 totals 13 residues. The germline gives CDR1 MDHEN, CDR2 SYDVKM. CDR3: CASSWVAHNEQFF. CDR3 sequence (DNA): TGTGCCAGCAGTTGGGTAGCCCACAATGAGCAGTTCTTC.

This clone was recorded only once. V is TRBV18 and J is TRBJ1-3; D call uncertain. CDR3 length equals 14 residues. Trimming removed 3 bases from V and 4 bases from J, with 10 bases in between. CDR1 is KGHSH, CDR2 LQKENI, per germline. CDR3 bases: TGTGCCAGCTCACCCATGGACTTAGGAAACACCATATATTTT. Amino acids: CASSPMDLGNTIYF.

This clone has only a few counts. As DNA, the CDR3 is TGCGCCAGCAGCCAAGGCAGACTTGAAAAACTGTTTTTT. This gives the protein CASSQGRLEKLFF. V and J are TRBV4-3 and TRBJ1-4; unclear D gene. The CDR3 spans 13 residues. Trimming stripped 1 base from V and 7 bases from J, with 7 bases between. Per the germline V gene, CDR1 is LGHNA and CDR2 is YSLEER.

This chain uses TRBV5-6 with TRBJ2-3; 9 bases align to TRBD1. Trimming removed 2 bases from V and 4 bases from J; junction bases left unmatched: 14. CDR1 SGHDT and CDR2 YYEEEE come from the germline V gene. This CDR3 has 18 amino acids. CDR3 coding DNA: TGTGCCAGCAGCTTCCGGGACAGGGTGTTGATTAGCCCAGATACGCAGTATTTT. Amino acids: CASSFRDRVLISPDTQYF. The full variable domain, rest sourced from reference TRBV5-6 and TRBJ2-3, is DAGVTQSPTHLIKTRGQQVTLRCSPKSGHDTVSWYQQALGQGPQFIFQYYEEEERQRGNFPDRFSGHQFPNYSSELNVNALLLGDSALYLCASSFRDRVLISPDTQYFGPGTRLTVL.

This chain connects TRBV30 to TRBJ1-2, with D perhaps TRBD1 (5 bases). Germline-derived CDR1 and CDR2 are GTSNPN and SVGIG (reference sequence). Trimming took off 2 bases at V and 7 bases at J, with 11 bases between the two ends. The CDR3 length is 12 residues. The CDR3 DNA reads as TGTGCCTGGAGTACCGACAGTTCTGGCTACACCTTC. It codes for CAWSTDSSGYTF. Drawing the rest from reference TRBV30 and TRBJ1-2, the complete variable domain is SQTIHQWPATLVQPVGSPLSLECTVEGTSNPNLYWYRQAAGRGLQLLFYSVGIGQISSEVPQNLSASRPQDRQFILSSKKLLLSDSGFYLCAWSTDSSGYTFGSGTRLTVV.

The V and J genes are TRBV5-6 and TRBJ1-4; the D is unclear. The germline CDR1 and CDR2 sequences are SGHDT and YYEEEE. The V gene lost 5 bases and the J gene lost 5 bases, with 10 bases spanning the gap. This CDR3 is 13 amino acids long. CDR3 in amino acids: CASSHEGNEKLFF. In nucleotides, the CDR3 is TGTGCCAGCAGTCATGAGGGAAATGAAAAACTGTTTTTT.

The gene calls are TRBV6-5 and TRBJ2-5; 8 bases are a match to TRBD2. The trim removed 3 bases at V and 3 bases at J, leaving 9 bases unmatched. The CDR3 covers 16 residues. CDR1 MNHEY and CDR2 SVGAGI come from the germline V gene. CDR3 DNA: TGTGCCAGCAGTTATTACGGGAGGGCCGGGGAAGAGACCCAGTACTTC. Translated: CASSYYGRAGEETQYF.

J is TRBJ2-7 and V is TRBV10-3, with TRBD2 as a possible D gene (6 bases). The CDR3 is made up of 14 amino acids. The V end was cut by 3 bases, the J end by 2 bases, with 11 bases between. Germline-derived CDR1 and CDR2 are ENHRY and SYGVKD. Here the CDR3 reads CAISEGRDPYEQYF. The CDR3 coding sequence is TGTGCCATCAGTGAAGGGCGGGACCCCTACGAGCAGTACTTC.

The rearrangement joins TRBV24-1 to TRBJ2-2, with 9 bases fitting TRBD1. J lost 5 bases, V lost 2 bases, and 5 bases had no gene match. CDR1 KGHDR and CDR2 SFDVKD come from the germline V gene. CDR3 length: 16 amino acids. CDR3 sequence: CATSDWTGVETGELFF. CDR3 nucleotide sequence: TGTGCCACCAGTGATTGGACAGGGGTTGAGACCGGGGAGCTGTTTTTT.

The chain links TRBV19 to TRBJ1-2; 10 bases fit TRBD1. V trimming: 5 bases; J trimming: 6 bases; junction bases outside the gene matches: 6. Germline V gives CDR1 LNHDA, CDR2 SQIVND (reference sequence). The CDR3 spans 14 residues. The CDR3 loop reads CASSDSGTGDGYTF. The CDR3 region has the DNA TGTGCCAGTAGTGACTCCGGGACAGGGGATGGCTACACCTTC. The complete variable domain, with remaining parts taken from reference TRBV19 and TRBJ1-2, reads DGGITQSPKYLFRKEGQNVTLSCEQNLNHDAMYWYRQDPGQGLRLIYYSQIVNDFQKGDIAEGYSVSREKKESFPLTVTSAQKNPTAFYLCASSDSGTGDGYTFGSGTRLTVV.

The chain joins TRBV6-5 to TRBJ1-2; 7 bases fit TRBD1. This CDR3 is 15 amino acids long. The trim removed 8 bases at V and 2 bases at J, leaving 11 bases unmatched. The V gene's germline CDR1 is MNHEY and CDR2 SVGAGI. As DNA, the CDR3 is TGTGCCAGCCGATATAGGACGACAGGGAACTATGGCTACACCTTC. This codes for CASRYRTTGNYGYTF.

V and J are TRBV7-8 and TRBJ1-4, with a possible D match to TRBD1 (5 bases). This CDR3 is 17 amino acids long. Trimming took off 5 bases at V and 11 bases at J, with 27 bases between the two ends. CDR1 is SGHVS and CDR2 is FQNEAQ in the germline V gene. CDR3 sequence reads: CASSPLGRGWVGRKLFF. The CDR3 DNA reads TGTGCCAGCAGCCCCCTCGGGAGGGGATGGGTGGGGAGGAAACTGTTTTTT. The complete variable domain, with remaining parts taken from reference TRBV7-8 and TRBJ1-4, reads GAGVSQSPRYKVAKRGQDVALRCDPISGHVSLFWYQQALGQGPEFLTYFQNEAQLDKSGLPSDRFFAERPEGSVSTLKIQRTQQEDSAVYLCASSPLGRGWVGRKLFFGSGTQLSVL.

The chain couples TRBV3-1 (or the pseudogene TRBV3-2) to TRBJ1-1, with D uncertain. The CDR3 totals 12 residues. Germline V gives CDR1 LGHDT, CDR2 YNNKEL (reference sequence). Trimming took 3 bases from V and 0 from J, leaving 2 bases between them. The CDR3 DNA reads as TGTGCCAGCAGCCAGATGAACACTGAAGCTTTCTTT. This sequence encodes CASSQMNTEAFF.

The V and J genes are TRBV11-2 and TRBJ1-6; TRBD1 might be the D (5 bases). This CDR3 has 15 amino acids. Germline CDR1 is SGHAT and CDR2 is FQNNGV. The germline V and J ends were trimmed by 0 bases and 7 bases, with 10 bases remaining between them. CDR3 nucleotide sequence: TGTGCCAGCAGCTTAGATCGCAGGGAAAATTCACCCCTCCACTTT. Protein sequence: CASSLDRRENSPLHF. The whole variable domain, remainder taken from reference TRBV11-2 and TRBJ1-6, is EAGVAQSPRYKIIEKRQSVAFWCNPISGHATLYWYQQILGQGPKLLIQFQNNGVVDDSQLPKDRFSAERLKGVDSTLKIQPAKLEDSAVYLCASSLDRRENSPLHFGNGTRLTVT.

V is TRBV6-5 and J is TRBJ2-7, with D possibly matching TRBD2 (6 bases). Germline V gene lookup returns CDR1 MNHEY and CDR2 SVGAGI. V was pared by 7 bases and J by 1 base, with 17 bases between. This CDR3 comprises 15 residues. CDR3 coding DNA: TGTGCCAGCACTCCCGCCGGGACTTTTTCCTACGAGCAGTACTTC. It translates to CASTPAGTFSYEQYF.